What follows are 11 T cell receptor beta chains derived from one specimen sequenced in a study of blood T cell repertoires in COVID-19. Clones were read by immunoSEQ multiplex PCR, and TCRdb kept only the in-frame ones, dropping some. The sample includes hundreds of thousands of clones, about 85% of them seen just once. The sample was peripheral blood. The source of these receptors is a man aged 18 to 29 with active or convalescent COVID-19.

The chain carries TRBV7-3 and TRBJ1-2; 9 nucleotides align to TRBD1. This CDR3 comprises 13 residues. V shed 5 bases, J shed 7 bases, and the junction held 5 bases outside the gene matches. Germline CDR1 and CDR2: SGHTA and FQGTGA. The CDR3 region has the DNA TGTGCCAGCAGCCCCGGGGACAGGGTTGGCTACACCTTC. Translation gives CASSPGDRVGYTF.

J is TRBJ1-2 and V is TRBV12-3 or TRBV12-4; perhaps TRBD1 as D (6 bases). This CDR3 region has 13 residues. Trimming stripped 2 bases from V and 8 bases from J, with 12 bases between. CDR3 loop: CASSLIGGRGYTF. The DNA for the CDR3 is TGTGCCAGCAGTTTAATTGGGGGCCGAGGCTACACCTTC.

This clone was picked up one time. The chain recombines TRBV21-1 with TRBJ2-5; the D call in the table, TRBD1, was not verified against the DNA. TRBV21-1 corresponds to a pseudogene. The length of the CDR3 is 14 residues. The CDR3 DNA reads as TGTGCCAGCAGCATACAGGTGCGCCAAGAGACCCAGTACTTC. This gives the protein CASSIQVRQETQYF.

The chain joins TRBV15 to TRBJ1-5; D call uncertain. The CDR3 consists of 15 residues. Trimming took 0 bases from V and 6 from J, leaving 12 bases between them. Germline V CDR1 and CDR2: LNHNV, YYDKDF (reference sequence). The DNA for the CDR3 is TGTGCCACCAGCAGAGAACAGATGGGTACTCAGCCCCAGCATTTT. Protein sequence: CATSREQMGTQPQHF.

The rearrangement joins TRBV9 to TRBJ2-1, with TRBD2 matching 11 bases. The CDR3 runs to 16 residues. The V gene end was trimmed by 2 bases and the J gene end by 2 bases; junction bases not matched to a gene: 3. Germline CDR1 and CDR2: SGDLS and YYNGEE. CDR3 loop: CASSVLLAGAYNEQFF. The CDR3 DNA follows: TGTGCCAGCAGCGTCCTACTAGCGGGGGCCTACAATGAGCAGTTCTTC.

The rearrangement joins TRBV18 to TRBJ1-2; the match to TRBD1 covers 10 bases. Germline assignment: CDR1 KGHSH and CDR2 LQKENI. The length of the CDR3 is 15 residues. J was trimmed by 6 bases and V by 0 bases; bases with no gene match: 4. The CDR3 loop reads CASSPPTGGVDGYTF. In nucleotides, the CDR3 is TGTGCCAGCTCACCACCGACAGGGGGCGTCGATGGCTACACCTTC. Full variable domain (missing parts from reference TRBV18 and TRBJ1-2): NAGVMQNPRHLVRRRGQEARLRCSPMKGHSHVYWYRQLPEEGLKFMVYLQKENIIDESGMPKERFSAEFPKEGPSILRIQQVVRGDSAAYFCASSPPTGGVDGYTFGSGTRLTVV.

The V call is TRBV10-1, the J call TRBJ2-1; 9 nucleotides align to TRBD1. Germline V gene sequence: CDR1 WNHNN, CDR2 SYGVQD (reference sequence). V lost 6 bases and J lost 7; bases outside the gene matches: 19. The CDR3 length is 18 residues. The CDR3 loop reads CASRRGRTGVICGNEQFF. CDR3 nucleotide sequence: TGCGCCAGCAGGAGGGGCCGGACAGGGGTCATTTGTGGTAATGAGCAGTTCTTC.

The chain is built from TRBV11-2 and TRBJ1-5, with D uncertain. The germline CDR1 and CDR2 sequences are SGHAT and FQNNGV. The CDR3 covers 13 residues. V shed 3 bases and J shed 6 bases, with 9 bases lying between them. CDR3 loop: CASSFSPSQPQHF. CDR3 coding DNA: TGTGCCAGCAGCTTTTCTCCGTCTCAGCCCCAGCATTTT.

The chain joins TRBV5-1 to TRBJ2-7; perhaps TRBD1 as D (6 bases). Trimming pared 4 bases from V and 5 bases from J, leaving 13 bases between. The CDR3 totals 13 residues. Germline V CDR1 and CDR2: SGHRS, YFSETQ. In nucleotides, the CDR3 is TGCGCCAGCAGCGTCAGGGGTCACCACGAGCAGTACTTC. It encodes CASSVRGHHEQYF.

The chain has TRBV27 and TRBJ1-5, with 7 nucleotides matching TRBD1. The V and J ends lost 5 bases and 4 bases, in that order; junction bases with no gene match: 8. There are 15 residues in the CDR3. CDR1 is MNHEY, CDR2 SMNVEV, per germline (reference sequence). The CDR3 sequence is CASSPYKGANQPQHF. The CDR3 DNA is TGTGCCAGCAGTCCCTATAAGGGGGCAAATCAGCCCCAGCATTTT.

J is TRBJ1-2 and V is TRBV7-2, with D possibly TRBD1 on 6 matching bases. Germline V gives CDR1 SGHTA, CDR2 FQGNSA. V gave up 0 bases and J gave up 4 bases, with 12 bases separating them. CDR3 length: 15 amino acids. CDR3 nucleotide sequence: TGTGCCAGCAGCTTAGCGGGGGGGCCCGTCTATGGCTACACCTTC. It is translated as CASSLAGGPVYGYTF.